The subject of this entry is one T cell receptor beta chain. Germline lookup yields CDR1 SEHNR and CDR2 FQNEAQ (reference sequence). The trim removed 2 bases at V and 3 bases at J, leaving 5 bases unmatched. The CDR3 loop spans 16 amino acids. This entry comes from a study of control samples from healthy donors and cancer patients. The assay was immunoSEQ multiplex PCR, and TCRdb's table has in-frame clones only and misses some. The sample carries approximately 180,000 clones, 94% recorded once. The sequenced material came from blood. The J gene is TRBJ2-1, the V gene TRBV7-9; 9 bases map to TRBD1. The origin of this receptor is a woman between 18 and 29 years old in good health. The CDR3 bases are TGTGCCAGCAGCTTAAGTAGGGGACAGGGCTACAATGAGCAGTTCTTC. This gives the protein CASSLSRGQGYNEQFF.